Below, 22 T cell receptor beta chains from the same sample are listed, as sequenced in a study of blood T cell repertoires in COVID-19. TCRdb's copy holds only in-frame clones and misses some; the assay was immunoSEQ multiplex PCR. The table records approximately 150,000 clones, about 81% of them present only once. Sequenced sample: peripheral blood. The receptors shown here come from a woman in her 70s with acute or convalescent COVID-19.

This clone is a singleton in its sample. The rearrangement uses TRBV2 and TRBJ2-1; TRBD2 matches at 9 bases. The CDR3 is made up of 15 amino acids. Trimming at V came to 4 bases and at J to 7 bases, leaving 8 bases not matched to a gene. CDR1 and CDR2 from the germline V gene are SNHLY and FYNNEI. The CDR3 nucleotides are TGTGCCAGCAGTGGCCAAGGACTAGCGAATAATGAGCAGTTCTTC. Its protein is CASSGQGLANNEQFF.

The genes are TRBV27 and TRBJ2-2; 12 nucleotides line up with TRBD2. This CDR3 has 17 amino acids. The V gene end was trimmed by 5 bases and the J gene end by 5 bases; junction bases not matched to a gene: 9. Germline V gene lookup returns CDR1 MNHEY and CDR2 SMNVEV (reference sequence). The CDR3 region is CASSLRLAGVGTGELFF. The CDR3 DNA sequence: TGTGCCAGCAGTCTCCGACTAGCGGGAGTGGGGACCGGGGAGCTGTTTTTT.

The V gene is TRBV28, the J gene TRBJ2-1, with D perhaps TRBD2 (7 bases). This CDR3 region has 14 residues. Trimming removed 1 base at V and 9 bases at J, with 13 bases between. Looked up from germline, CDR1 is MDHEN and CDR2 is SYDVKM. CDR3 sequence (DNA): TGTGCCAGCAGTTTATTGGGGGGGCCAGGTGAGCAGTTCTTC. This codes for CASSLLGGPGEQFF.

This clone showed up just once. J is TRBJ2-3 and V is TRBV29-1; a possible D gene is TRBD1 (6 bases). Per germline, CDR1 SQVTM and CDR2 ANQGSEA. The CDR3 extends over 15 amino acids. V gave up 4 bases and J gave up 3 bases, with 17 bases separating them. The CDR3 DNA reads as TGCAGCGTTGGTCCGCAGGGGCTGGCGACAGATACGCAGTATTTT. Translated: CSVGPQGLATDTQYF.

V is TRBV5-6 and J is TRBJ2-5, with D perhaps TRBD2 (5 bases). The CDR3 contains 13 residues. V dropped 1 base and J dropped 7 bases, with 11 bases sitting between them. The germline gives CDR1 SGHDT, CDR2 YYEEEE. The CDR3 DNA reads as TGTGCCAGCAGCTTGAGCCTAGAGGGGACCCAGTACTTC. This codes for CASSLSLEGTQYF.

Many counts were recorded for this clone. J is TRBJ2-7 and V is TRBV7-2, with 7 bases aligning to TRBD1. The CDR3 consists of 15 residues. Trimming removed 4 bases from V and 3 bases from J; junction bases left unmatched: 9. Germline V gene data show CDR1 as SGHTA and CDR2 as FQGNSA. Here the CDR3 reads CASSSIDRADYEQYF. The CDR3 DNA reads TGTGCCAGCAGCTCTATAGACAGGGCGGACTACGAGCAGTACTTC.

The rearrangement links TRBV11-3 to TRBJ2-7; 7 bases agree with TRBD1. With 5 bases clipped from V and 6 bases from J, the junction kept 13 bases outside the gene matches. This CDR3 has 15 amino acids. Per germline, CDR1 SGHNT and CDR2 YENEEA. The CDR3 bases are TGTGCCAGCAGCCGTAACACAGGGGCGTTGGGCGAGCAGTACTTC. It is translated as CASSRNTGALGEQYF.

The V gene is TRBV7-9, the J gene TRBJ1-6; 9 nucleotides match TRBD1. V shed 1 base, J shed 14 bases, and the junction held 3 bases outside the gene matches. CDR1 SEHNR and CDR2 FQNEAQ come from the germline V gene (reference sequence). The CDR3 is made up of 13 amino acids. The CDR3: CASSLGDRDSLHF. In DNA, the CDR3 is TGTGCCAGCAGCTTAGGGGACAGGGATTCCCTCCACTTT.

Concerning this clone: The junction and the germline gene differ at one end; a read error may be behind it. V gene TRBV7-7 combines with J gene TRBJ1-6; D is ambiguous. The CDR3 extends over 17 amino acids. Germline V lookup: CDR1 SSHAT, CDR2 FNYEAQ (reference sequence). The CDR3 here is CASSLVNTGINNSPLHF. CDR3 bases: TGTGCTAGCAGCTTAGTAAATACGGGTATCAATAATTCACCCCTCCACTTT.

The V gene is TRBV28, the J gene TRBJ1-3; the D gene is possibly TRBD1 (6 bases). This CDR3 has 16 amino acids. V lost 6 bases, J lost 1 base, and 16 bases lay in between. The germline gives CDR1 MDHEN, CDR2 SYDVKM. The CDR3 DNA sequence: TGTGCCAGCAGACTGCCGACAGGCAGGTCTGGAAACACCATATATTTT. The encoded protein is CASRLPTGRSGNTIYF.

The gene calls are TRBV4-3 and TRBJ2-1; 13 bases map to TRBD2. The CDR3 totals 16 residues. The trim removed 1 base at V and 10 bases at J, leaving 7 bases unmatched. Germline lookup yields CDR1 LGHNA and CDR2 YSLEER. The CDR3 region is CASSQGRTSGGAEQFF. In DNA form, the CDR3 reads TGCGCCAGCAGCCAAGGTCGGACTAGCGGGGGCGCGGAGCAGTTCTTC.

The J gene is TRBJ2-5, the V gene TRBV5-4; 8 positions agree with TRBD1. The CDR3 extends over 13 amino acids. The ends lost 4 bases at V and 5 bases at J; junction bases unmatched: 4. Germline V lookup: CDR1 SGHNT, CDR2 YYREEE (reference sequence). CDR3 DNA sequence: TGTGCCAGCAGCAAGGGACAGGCGGAGACCCAGTACTTC. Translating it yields CASSKGQAETQYF.

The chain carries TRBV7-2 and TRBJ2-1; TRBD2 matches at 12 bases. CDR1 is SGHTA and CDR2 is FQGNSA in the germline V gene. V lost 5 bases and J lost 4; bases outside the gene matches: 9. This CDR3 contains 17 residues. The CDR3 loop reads CASSPFSSGGGYNEQFF. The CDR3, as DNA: TGTGCCAGCAGCCCGTTCTCTAGCGGGGGGGGGTACAATGAGCAGTTCTTC.

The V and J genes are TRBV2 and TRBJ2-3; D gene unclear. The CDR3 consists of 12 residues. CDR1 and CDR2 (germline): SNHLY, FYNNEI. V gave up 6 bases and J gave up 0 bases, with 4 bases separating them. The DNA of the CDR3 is TGTGCCAGCAGCCCGAGCACAGATACGCAGTATTTT. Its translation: CASSPSTDTQYF.

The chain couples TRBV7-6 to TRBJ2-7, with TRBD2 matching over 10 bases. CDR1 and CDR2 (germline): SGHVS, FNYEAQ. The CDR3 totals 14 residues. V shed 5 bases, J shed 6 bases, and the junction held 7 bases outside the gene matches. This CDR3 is CASSPSGRLGEQYF. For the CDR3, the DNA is TGTGCCAGCAGCCCTAGCGGGAGATTGGGCGAGCAGTACTTC.

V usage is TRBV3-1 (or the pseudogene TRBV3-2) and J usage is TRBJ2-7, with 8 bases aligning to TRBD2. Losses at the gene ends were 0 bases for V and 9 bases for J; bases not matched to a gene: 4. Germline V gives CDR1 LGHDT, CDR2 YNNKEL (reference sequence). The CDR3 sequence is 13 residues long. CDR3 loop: CASSQDQSGGQYF. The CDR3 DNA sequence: TGTGCCAGCAGCCAAGATCAGAGCGGGGGGCAGTACTTC.

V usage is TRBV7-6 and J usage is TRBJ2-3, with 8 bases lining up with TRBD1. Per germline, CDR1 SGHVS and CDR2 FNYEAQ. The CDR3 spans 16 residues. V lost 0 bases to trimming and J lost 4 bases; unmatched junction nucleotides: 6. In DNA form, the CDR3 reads TGTGCCAGCAGCTTAGCCAGGGGGCGAGGTGCAGATACGCAGTATTTT. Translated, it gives CASSLARGRGADTQYF. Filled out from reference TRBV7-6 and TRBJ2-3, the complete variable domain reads GAGVSQSPRYKVTKRGQDVALRCDPISGHVSLYWYRQALGQGPEFLTYFNYEAQQDKSGLPNDRFSAERPEGSISTLTIQRTEQRDSAMYRCASSLARGRGADTQYFGPGTRLTVL.

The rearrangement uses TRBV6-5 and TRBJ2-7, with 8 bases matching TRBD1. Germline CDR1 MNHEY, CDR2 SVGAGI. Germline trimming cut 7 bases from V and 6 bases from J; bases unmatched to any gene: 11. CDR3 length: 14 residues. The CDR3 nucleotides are TGTGCCAGCAACATCGACAGGGGCGTAGGCGAGCAGTACTTC. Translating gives CASNIDRGVGEQYF.

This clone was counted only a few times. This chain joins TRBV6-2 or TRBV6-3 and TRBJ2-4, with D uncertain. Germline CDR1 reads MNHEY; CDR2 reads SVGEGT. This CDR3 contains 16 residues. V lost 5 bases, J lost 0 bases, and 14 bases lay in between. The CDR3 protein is CASSPRRGLAKNIQYF. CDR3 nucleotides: TGTGCCAGCAGTCCACGCAGAGGATTAGCCAAAAACATTCAGTACTTC.

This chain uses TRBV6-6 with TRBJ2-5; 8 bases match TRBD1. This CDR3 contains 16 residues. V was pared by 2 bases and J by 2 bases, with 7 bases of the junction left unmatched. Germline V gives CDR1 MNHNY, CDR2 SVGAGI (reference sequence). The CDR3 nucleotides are TGTGCCAGCAGTTACCCAGACAGGGGTGGGCAAGAGACCCAGTACTTC. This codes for CASSYPDRGGQETQYF.

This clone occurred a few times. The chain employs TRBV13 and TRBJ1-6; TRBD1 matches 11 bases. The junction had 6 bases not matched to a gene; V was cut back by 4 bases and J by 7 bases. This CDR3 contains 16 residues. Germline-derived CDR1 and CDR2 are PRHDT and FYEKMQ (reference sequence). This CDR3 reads CASSSRTGGGNSPLHF. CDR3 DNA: TGTGCCAGCAGCTCCCGGACAGGGGGCGGAAATTCACCCCTCCACTTT.

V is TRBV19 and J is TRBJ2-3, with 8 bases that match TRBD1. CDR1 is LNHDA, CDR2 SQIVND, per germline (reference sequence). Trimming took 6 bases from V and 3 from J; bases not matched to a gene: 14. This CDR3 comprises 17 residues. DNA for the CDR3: TGTGCCAGTAGACCGACCGGGACAGGCAGATTTACAGATACGCAGTATTTT. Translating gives CASRPTGTGRFTDTQYF. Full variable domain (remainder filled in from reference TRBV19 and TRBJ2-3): DGGITQSPKYLFRKEGQNVTLSCEQNLNHDAMYWYRQDPGQGLRLIYYSQIVNDFQKGDIAEGYSVSREKKESFPLTVTSAQKNPTAFYLCASRPTGTGRFTDTQYFGPGTRLTVL.